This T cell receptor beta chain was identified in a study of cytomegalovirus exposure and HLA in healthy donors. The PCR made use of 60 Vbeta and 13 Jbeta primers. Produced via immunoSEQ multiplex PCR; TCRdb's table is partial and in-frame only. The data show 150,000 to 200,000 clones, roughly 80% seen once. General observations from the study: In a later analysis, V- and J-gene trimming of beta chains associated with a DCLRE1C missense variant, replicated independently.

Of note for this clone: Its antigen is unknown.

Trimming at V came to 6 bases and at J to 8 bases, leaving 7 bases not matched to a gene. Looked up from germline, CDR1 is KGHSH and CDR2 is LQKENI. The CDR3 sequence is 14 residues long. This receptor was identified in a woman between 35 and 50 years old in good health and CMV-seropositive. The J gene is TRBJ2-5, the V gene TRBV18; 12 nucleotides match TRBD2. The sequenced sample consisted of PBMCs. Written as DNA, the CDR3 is TGTGCCAGCTCGGGTACTAGCGGGAGGACTACCCAGTACTTC. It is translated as CASSGTSGRTTQYF.